A selection of T cell receptor beta chains follows, all from one sample in a study of OX40 agonist ivuxolimab in advanced cancers. TCRdb keeps only in-frame clones here, not all; method: immunoSEQ multiplex PCR. The sample contains around 50,000 clones, about 88% of which appear only once. The material was CD4+ or CD8+ T cells sorted from blood, obtained in a trial of the OX40 agonist ivuxolimab. These receptors all come from an adult with an advanced solid tumor such as melanoma, head and neck, liver or kidney cancer. CDR3s include the opening cysteine and the closing phenylalanine or tryptophan. D genes are given only for firm matches. Rows may omit the clone size; those that give it use once, few, many or a size class.

NA TRBJ2-2 NA TRBV9 TGTGCCAGCAGCCGGACACCAAACACCGGGGAGCTGTTTTTT CASSRTPNTGELFF
TRBD1 TRBJ1-2 NA TRBV9 TGTGCCAGCAGCGTTCGACAGGGGCAGGGCTACACCTTC CASSVRQGQGYTF
NA TRBJ2-1 NA TRBV7-9 TGTGCCAGCAGCTTCGGCCTAGTCAATGAGCAGTTCTTC CASSFGLVNEQFF
NA TRBJ1-5 NA TRBV28 TGTGCCAGCAGTTTAAGGGGGGCCGCACTTTATAGCAATCAGCCCCAGCATTTT CASSLRGAALYSNQPQHF
NA TRBJ2-5 NA TRBV28 TGTGCCAGCAGTTTATCCCCCGGGAGCGGTCTGAAGACCCAGTACTTC CASSLSPGSGLKTQYF
TRBD2 TRBJ2-7 NA TRBV7-8 TGTGCCAGCAGCTCAGGACTAGCGGGTTACGAGCAGTACTTC CASSSGLAGYEQYF
NA TRBJ2-7 NA TRBV6-6 TGTGCCAGCAGGCAAGGGGTGGACGAGCAGTACTTC CASRQGVDEQYF
NA TRBJ1-1 NA TRBV19 TGTGCCAGTAATTTAGGGGGCACTGAAGCTTTCTTT CASNLGGTEAFF
NA TRBJ2-5 NA TRBV13 TGTGCCAGCAGCTTAGGGGACAGACAAGAGACCCAGTACTTC CASSLGDRQETQYF
NA TRBJ2-1 NA TRBV4-1 TGCGCCAGCAGCCAGGATGGAACAGGGCACAATGAGCAGTTCTTC CASSQDGTGHNEQFF
NA TRBJ1-6 NA TRBV10-2 TGCGCCAGCTGGGGGGCGGTCCTCCACTTT CASWGAVLHF
NA TRBJ2-5 NA TRBV11-2 TGTGCCAGCAGCTTAGAGGCGGGGCTACAAGAGACCCAGTACTTC CASSLEAGLQETQYF
NA TRBJ1-4 NA TRBV4-2 TGTGCCAGCAGCGGACGGAGGGTGGATAATGAAAAACTGTTTTTT CASSGRRVDNEKLFF
NA TRBJ2-5 NA TRBV7-9 TGTGCCAGCAGCCCGACCCGGGTAGAGACCCAGTACTTC CASSPTRVETQYF
TRBD2 TRBJ2-1 NA TRBV7-2 TGTGCCAGCAGCTCACCTAGCGGGAGTCGCGATGAGCAGTTCTTC CASSSPSGSRDEQFF
NA TRBJ2-7 once TRBV4-2 TGTGCCAGCAGCGGCGTATACGAGCAGTACTTC CASSGVYEQYF
TRBD2 TRBJ2-3 NA TRBV7-6 TGTGCCCTAAAGCAGGCGGGAGGACGCACAGATACGCAGTATTTT CALKQAGGRTDTQYF
NA TRBJ1-4 NA TRBV6-5 TGTGCCAGCAGCCCCAGACGGGCCCCTGAAAAACTGTTTTTT CASSPRRAPEKLFF
NA TRBJ2-5 few TRBV7-8 TGTGCCAGCAGCATCCCTACAGGGTTCGGAGAGACCCAGTACTTC CASSIPTGFGETQYF
NA TRBJ2-2 NA TRBV5-4 TGTGCCAGCAGCTTCAAGGGGGACGCCAGGGAGCTGTTTTTT CASSFKGDARELFF